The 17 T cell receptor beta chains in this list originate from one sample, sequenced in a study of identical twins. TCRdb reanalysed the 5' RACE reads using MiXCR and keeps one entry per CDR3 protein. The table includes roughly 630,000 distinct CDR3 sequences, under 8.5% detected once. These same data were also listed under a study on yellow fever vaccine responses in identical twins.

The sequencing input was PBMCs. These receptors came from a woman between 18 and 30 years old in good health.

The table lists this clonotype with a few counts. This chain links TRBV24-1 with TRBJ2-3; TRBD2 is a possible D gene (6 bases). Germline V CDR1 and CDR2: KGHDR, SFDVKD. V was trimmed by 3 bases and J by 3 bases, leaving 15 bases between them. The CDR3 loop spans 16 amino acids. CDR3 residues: CATSDPGAGRTDTQYF. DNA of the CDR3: TGTGCCACCAGTGATCCCGGGGCGGGACGAACAGATACGCAGTATTTT.

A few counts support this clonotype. DNA of the CDR3: TGTGCCAGCAGTTCCTTCGGCACTGAAGCTTTCTTT. Its translation: CASSSFGTEAFF. This rearrangement joins TRBV12-3 or TRBV12-4 to TRBJ1-1; D gene ambiguous. This CDR3 spans 12 amino acids. Trimming pared 4 bases from V and 4 bases from J, leaving 7 bases between.

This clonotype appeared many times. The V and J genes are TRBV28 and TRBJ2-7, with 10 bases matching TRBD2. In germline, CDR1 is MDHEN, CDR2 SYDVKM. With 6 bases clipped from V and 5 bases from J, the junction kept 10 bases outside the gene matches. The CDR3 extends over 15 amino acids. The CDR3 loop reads CASRSLAGKPHEQYF. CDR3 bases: TGTGCCAGCAGGTCACTAGCGGGAAAGCCCCACGAGCAGTACTTC.

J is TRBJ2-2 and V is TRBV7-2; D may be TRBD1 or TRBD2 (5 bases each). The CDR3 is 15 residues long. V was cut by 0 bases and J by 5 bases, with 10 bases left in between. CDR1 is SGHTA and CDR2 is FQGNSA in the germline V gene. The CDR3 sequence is CASSLAPGATGELFF. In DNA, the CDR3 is TGTGCCAGCAGCTTAGCGCCCGGGGCAACCGGGGAGCTGTTTTTT.

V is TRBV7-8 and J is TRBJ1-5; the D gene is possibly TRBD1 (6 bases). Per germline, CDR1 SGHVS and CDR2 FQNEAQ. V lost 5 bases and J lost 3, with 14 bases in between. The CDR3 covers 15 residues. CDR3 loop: CASSTTGLSNQPQHF. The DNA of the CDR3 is TGTGCCAGCAGCACCACAGGGTTATCCAATCAGCCCCAGCATTTT.

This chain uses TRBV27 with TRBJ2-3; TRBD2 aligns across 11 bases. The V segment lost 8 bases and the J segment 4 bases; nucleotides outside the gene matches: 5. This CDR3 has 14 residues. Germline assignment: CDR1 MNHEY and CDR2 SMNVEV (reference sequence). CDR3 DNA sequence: TGTGCCAGCGCAGTAGCGGGAGGGCCAGATACGCAGTATTTT. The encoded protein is CASAVAGGPDTQYF.

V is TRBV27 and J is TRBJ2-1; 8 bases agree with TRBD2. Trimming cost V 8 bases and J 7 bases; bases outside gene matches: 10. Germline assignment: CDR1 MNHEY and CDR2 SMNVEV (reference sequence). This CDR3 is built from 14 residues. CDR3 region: CASRGGRVANEQFF. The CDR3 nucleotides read TGTGCCAGCCGGGGGGGGAGGGTTGCAAATGAGCAGTTCTTC.

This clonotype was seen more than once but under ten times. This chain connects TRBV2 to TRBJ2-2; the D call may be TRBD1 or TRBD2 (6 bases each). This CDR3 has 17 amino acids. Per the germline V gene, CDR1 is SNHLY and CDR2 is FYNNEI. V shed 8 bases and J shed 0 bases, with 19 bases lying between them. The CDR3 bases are TGTGCCAGCGGGGGGATACTAGACAGGACGAACACCGGGGAGCTGTTTTTT. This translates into CASGGILDRTNTGELFF.

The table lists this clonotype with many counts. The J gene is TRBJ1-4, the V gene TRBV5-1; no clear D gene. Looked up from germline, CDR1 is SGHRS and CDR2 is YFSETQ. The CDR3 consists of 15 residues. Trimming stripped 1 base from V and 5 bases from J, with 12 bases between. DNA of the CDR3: TGCGCCAGCAGCTTGACCCCCGCGGAGAATGAAAAACTGTTTTTT. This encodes CASSLTPAENEKLFF.

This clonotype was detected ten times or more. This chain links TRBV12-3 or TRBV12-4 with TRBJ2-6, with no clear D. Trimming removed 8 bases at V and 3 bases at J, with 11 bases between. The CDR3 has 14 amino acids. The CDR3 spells CASYKGSGANVLTF. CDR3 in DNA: TGTGCCAGCTATAAGGGAAGTGGGGCCAACGTCCTGACTTTC.

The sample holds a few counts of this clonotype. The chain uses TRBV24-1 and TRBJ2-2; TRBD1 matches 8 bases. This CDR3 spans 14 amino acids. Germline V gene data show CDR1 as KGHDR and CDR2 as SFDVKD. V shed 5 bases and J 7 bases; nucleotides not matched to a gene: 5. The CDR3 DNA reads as TGTGCCACCAGTGGCCAGGGGGCGTTCGGGGAGCTGTTTTTT. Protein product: CATSGQGAFGELFF.

Here the CDR3 reads CASSSTEDYGYTF. Here the CDR3 DNA reads TGTGCCAGCAGCTCCACCGAGGACTATGGCTACACCTTC. The rearrangement uses TRBV7-9 and TRBJ1-2, with D uncertain. Per the germline V gene, CDR1 is SEHNR and CDR2 is FQNEAQ (reference sequence). The CDR3 has 13 residues. V lost 4 bases and J 3 bases, leaving 9 bases between the germline ends.

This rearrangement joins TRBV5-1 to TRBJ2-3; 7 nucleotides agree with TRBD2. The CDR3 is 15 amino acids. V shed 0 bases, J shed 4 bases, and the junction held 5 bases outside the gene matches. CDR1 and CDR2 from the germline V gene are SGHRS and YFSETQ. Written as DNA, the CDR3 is TGCGCCAGCAGCTTGGCTGCGGGAGTGGCAGATACGCAGTATTTT. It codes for CASSLAAGVADTQYF. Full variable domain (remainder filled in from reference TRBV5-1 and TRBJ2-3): KAGVTQTPRYLIKTRGQQVTLSCSPISGHRSVSWYQQTPGQGLQFLFEYFSETQRNKGNFPGRFSGRQFSNSRSEMNVSTLELGDSALYLCASSLAAGVADTQYFGPGTRLTVL.

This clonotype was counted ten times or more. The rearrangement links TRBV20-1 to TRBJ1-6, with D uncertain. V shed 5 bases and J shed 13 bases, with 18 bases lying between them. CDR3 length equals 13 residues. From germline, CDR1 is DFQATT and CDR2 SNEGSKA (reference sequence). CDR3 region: CSARNDVFRPLHF. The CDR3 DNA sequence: TGCAGTGCTCGTAACGATGTATTTAGGCCCCTCCACTTT.

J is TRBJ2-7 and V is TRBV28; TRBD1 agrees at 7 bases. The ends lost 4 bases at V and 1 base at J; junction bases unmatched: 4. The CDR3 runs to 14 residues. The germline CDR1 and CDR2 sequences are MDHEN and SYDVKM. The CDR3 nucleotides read TGTGCCAGCAGTTCTAGGGGACAGTCCTACGAGCAGTACTTC. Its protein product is CASSSRGQSYEQYF.

The CDR3 DNA sequence: TGCAGTGCTAGAGTCCTAGCGGGGAGTCCCTACAATGAGCAGTTCTTC. This sequence encodes CSARVLAGSPYNEQFF. The J gene is TRBJ2-1, the V gene TRBV20-1, with 9 bases matching TRBD2. The CDR3 contains 16 residues. CDR1 and CDR2 from the germline V gene are DFQATT and SNEGSKA (reference sequence). Trimming at V came to 1 base and at J to 2 bases, leaving 6 bases not matched to a gene.

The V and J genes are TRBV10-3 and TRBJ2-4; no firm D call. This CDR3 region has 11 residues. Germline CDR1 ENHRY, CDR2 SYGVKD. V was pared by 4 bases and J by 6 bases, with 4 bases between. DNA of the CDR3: TGTGCCATCAGTGGTGGAAACATTCAGTACTTC. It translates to CAISGGNIQYF.